Given below is one TCR beta chain in context. Its specificity is unknown. These data belong to a study of shared clonotypes between healthy human individuals. Study outcomes and limitations: Naive CD4 clonotypes overlapped across a few donors at approximately 5.5%.

This CDR3 contains 13 residues. Trimming left V 0 bases short and J 9 bases short, with 12 bases between. Germline assignment: CDR1 SQVTM and CDR2 ANQGSEA. Some clones are missing from TCRdb's copy, which holds only in-frame ones; the method was immunoSEQ multiplex PCR. The table has 1.4 million to 1.5 million clones, roughly 95% seen once. The V gene is TRBV29-1, the J gene TRBJ1-5; D might be TRBD1 (5 bases). The sample taken for sequencing was naive CD4+ T cells sorted from blood. The subset: CD45RA+ positively selected. The source is a man aged 25 to 40 in good health. This CDR3 reads CSVEDPSQGPQHF. The CDR3, as DNA: TGCAGCGTTGAAGACCCCTCGCAGGGGCCCCAGCATTTT.